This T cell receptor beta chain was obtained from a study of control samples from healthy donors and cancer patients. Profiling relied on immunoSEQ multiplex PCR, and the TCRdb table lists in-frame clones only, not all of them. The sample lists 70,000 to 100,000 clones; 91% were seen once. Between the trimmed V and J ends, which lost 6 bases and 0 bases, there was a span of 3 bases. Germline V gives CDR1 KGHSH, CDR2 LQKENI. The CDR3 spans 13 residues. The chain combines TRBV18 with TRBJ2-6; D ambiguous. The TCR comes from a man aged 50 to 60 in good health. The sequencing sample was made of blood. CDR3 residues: CASSYSGANVLTF. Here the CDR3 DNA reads TGTGCCAGCTCGTACTCTGGGGCCAACGTCCTGACTTTC.